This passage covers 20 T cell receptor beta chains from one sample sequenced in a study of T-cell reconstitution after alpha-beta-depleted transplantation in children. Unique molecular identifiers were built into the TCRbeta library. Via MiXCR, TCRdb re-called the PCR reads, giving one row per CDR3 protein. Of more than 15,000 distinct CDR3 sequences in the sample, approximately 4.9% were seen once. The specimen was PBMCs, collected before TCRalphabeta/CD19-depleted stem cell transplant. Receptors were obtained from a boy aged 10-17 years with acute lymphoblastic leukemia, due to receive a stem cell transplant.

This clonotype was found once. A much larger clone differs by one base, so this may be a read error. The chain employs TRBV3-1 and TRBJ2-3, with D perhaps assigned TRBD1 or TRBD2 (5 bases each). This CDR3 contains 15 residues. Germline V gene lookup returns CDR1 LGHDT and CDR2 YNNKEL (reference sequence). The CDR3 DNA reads TGTGCCAGCTGCCAGGTCGGGGCTAGCATAGATACGCAGTATTTT. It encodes CASCQVGASIDTQYF.

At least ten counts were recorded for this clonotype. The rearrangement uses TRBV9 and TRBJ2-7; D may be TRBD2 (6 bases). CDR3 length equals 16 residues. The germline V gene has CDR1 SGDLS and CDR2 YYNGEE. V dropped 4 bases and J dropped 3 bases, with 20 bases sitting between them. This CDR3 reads CASSSLPGGPFYEQYF. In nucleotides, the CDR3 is TGTGCCAGCAGCTCCCTCCCCGGAGGGCCCTTCTACGAGCAGTACTTC.

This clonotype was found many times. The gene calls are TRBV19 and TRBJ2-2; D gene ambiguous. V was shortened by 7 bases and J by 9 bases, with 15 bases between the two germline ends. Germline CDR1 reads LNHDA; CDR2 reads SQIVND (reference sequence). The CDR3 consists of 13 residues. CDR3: CASTSGPLRELFF. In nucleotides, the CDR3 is TGTGCCAGTACCTCCGGCCCGTTAAGGGAGCTGTTTTTT.

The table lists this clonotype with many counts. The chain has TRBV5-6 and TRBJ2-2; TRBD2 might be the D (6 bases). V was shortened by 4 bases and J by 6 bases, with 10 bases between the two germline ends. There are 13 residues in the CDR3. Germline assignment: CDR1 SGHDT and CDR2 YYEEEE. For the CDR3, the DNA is TGTGCCAGCAGCAGAACTAGCCCCGGGGAGCTGTTTTTT. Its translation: CASSRTSPGELFF.

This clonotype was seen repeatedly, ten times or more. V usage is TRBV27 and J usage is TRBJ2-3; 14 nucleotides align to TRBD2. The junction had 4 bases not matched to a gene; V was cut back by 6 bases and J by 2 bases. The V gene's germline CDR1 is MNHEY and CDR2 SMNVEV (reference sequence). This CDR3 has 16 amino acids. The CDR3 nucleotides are TGTGCCAGCAGGGGGACTAGCGGGAGCTTCACAGATACGCAGTATTTT. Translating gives CASRGTSGSFTDTQYF.

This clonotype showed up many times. The CDR3 here is CASSLVGPLNEQFF. In DNA, the CDR3 is TGTGCCAGCAGTTTAGTGGGTCCTCTAAATGAGCAGTTCTTC. The V call is TRBV27, the J call TRBJ2-1; D gene unclear. The CDR3 is made up of 14 amino acids. V was pared by 2 bases and J by 7 bases, with 12 bases between. The germline gives CDR1 MNHEY, CDR2 SMNVEV (reference sequence).

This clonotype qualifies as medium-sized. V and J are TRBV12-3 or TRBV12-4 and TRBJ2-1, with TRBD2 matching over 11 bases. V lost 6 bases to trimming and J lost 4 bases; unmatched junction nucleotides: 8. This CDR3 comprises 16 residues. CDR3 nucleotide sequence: TGTGCCAGCAGCACTAGCGGGAGCGGGTCGTACAATGAGCAGTTCTTC. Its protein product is CASSTSGSGSYNEQFF.

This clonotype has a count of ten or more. The CDR3 loop is CASSFGIGGPSNSPLHF. The CDR3 nucleotides are TGTGCCAGCAGCTTTGGGATCGGGGGCCCATCTAATTCACCCCTCCACTTT. The V call is TRBV7-6, the J call TRBJ1-6, with a weak D call TRBD1 (6 bases). This CDR3 region has 17 residues. Germline lookup yields CDR1 SGHVS and CDR2 FNYEAQ. Trimming removed 3 bases from V and 6 bases from J, with 18 bases in between.

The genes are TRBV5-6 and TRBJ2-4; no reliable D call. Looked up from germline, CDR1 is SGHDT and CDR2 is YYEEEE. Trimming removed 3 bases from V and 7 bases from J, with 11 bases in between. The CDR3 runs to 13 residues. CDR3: CASSWGNENIQYF. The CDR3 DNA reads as TGTGCCAGCAGCTGGGGAAACGAGAACATTCAGTACTTC. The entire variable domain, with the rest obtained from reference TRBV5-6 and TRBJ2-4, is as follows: DAGVTQSPTHLIKTRGQQVTLRCSPKSGHDTVSWYQQALGQGPQFIFQYYEEEERQRGNFPDRFSGHQFPNYSSELNVNALLLGDSALYLCASSWGNENIQYFGAGTRLSVL.

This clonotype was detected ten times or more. The CDR3 bases are TGTGCCAGCAGCTTGGGACGGCTCAATCAGCCCCAGCATTTT. This translates into CASSLGRLNQPQHF. The chain couples TRBV5-5 to TRBJ1-5; D unclear. V was clipped by 0 bases and J by 3 bases, with 7 bases between them. CDR1 and CDR2 from the germline V gene are SGHKS and YYEKEE (reference sequence). The CDR3 spans 14 residues.

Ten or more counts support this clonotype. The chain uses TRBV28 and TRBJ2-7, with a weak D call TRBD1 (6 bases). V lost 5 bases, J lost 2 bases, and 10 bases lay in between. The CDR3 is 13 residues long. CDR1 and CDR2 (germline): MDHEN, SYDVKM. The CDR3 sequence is CASSLGTPYEQYF. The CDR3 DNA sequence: TGTGCCAGCAGTCTCGGGACACCCTACGAGCAGTACTTC.

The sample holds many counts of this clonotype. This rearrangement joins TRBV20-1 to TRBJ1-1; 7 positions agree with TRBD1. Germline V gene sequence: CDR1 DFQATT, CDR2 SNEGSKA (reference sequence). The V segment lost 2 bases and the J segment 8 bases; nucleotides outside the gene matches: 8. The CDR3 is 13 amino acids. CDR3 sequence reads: CSARHRGGFEAFF. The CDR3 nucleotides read TGCAGTGCTAGACACAGGGGAGGGTTCGAAGCTTTCTTT.

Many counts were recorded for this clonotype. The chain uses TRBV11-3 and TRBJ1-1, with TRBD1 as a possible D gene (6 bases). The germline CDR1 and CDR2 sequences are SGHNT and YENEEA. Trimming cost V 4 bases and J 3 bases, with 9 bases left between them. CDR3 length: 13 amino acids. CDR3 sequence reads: CASSSRTDTEAFF. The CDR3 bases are TGTGCCAGCAGCTCTAGGACAGACACTGAAGCTTTCTTT.

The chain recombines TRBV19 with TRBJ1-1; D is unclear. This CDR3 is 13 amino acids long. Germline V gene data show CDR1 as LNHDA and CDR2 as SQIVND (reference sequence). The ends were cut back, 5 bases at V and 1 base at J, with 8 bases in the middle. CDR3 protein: CASSYGRNTEAFF. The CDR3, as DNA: TGTGCCAGTAGTTACGGCAGGAACACTGAAGCTTTCTTT.

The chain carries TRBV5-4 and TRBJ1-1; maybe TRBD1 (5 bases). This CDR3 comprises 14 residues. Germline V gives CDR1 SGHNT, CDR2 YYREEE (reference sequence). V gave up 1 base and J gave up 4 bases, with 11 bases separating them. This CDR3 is CASSLSGWGTEAFF. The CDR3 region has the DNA TGTGCCAGCAGCTTGTCAGGGTGGGGCACTGAAGCTTTCTTT. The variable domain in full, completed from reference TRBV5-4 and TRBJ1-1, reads ETGVTQSPTHLIKTRGQQVTLRCSSQSGHNTVSWYQQALGQGPQFIFQYYREEENGRGNFPPRFSGLQFPNYSSELNVNALELDDSALYLCASSLSGWGTEAFFGQGTRLTVV.

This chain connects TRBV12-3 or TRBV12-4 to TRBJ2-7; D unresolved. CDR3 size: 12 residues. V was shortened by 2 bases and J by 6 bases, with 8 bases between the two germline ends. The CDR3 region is CASSLSGIEQYF. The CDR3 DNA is TGTGCCAGCAGTTTATCAGGAATCGAGCAGTACTTC.

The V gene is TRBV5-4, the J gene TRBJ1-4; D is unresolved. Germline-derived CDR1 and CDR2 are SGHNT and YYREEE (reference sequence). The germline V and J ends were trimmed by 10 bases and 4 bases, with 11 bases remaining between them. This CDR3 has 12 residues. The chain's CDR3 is CACCLHNEKLFF. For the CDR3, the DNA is TGTGCCTGCTGTTTGCATAATGAAAAACTGTTTTTT.

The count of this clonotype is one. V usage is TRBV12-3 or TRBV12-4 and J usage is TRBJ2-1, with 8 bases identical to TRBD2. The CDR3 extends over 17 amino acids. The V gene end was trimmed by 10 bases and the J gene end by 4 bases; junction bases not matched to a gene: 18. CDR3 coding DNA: TGTGCCATCTGCCCGCGGGGGGTCCTTTTAACGTACAATGAGCAGTTCTTC. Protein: CAICPRGVLLTYNEQFF.

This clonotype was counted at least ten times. The CDR3: CASSMKRMNTEAFF. In nucleotides, the CDR3 is TGTGCCAGTAGTATGAAGAGAATGAACACTGAAGCTTTCTTT. The V gene is TRBV19, the J gene TRBJ1-1; D gene uncertain. V was trimmed by 3 bases and J by 0 bases, leaving 8 bases between them. CDR3 length: 14 residues. In germline, CDR1 is LNHDA, CDR2 SQIVND (reference sequence).

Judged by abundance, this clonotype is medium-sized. CDR3 region: CASMDRGRTDTQYF. The CDR3, as DNA: TGTGCCAGCATGGACAGGGGGCGCACAGATACGCAGTATTTT. The chain recombines TRBV7-9 with TRBJ2-3; 11 nucleotides match TRBD1. This CDR3 comprises 14 residues. Germline CDR1 SEHNR, CDR2 FQNEAQ (reference sequence). V trimming: 7 bases; J trimming: 1 base; junction bases outside the gene matches: 1.